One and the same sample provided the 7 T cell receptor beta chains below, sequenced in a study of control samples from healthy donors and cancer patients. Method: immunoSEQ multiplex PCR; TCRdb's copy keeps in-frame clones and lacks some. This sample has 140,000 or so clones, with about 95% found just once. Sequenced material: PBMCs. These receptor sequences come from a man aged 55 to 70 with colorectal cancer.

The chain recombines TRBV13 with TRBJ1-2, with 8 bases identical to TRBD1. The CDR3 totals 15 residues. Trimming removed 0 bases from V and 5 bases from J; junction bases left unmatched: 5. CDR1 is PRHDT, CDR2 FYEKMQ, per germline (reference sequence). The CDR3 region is CASSLGVDRGYGYTF. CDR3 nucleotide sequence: TGTGCCAGCAGCTTAGGCGTCGACAGGGGATATGGCTACACCTTC.

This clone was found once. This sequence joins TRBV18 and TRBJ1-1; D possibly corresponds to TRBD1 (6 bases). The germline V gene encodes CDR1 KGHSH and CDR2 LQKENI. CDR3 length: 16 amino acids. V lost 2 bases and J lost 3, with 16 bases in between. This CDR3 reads CASSPAAGQIDTEAFF. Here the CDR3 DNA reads TGTGCCAGCTCACCAGCAGCAGGACAGATTGACACTGAAGCTTTCTTT.

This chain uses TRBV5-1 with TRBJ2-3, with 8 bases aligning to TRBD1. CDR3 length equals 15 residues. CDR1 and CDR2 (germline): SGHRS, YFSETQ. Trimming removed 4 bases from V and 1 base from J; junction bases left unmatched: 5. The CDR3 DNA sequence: TGCGCCAGCAGCCTCCCGACAGGGGGCACAGATACGCAGTATTTT. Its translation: CASSLPTGGTDTQYF.

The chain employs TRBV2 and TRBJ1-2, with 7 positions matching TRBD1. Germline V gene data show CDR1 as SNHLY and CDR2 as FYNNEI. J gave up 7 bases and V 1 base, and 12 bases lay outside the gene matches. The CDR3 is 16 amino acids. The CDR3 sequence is CASSEVRGGTERGYTF. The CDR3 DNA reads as TGTGCCAGCAGTGAAGTGAGAGGGGGGACAGAACGTGGCTACACCTTC.

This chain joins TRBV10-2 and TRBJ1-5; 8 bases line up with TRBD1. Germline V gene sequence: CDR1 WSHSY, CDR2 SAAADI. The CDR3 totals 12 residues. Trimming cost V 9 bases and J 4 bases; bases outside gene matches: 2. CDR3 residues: CASGQGNQPQHF. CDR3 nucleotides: TGCGCCAGTGGACAGGGAAATCAGCCCCAGCATTTT.

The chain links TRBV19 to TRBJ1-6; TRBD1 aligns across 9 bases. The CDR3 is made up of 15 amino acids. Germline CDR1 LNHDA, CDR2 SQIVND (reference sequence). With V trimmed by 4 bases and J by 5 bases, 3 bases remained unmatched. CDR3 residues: CASSTGTGHNSPLHF. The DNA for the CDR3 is TGTGCCAGTAGTACCGGGACAGGGCATAATTCACCCCTCCACTTT.

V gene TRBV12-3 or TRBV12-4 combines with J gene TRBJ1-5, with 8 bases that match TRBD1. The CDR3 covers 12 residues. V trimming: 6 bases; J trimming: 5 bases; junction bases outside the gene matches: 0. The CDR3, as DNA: TGTGCCAGCAGGACAGGGGATCAGCCCCAGCATTTT. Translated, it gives CASRTGDQPQHF.